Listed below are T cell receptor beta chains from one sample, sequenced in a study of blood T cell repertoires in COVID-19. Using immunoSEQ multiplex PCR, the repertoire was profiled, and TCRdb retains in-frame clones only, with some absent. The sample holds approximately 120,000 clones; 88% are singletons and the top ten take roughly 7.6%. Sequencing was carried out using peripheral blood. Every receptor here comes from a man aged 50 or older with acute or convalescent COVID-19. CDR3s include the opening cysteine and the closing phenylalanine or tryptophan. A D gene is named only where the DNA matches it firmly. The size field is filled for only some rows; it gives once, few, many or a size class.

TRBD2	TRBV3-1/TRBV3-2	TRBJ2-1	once	CASSQDQLAGKFF	TGTGCCAGCAGCCAAGATCAACTAGCGGGGAAGTTCTTC
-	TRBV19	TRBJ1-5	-	CASSQVDGYQPQHF	TGTGCCAGTAGTCAGGTTGACGGCTATCAGCCCCAGCATTTT
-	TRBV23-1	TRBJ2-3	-	CASSQFTGTQYF	TGCGCCAGCAGTCAATTTACAGGGACGCAGTATTTT
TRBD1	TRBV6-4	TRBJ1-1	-	CASRDRQGEAFF	TGTGCCAGCAGGGACAGACAGGGTGAAGCTTTCTTT
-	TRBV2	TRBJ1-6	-	CATQTGIQNSPLHF	TGTGCCACCCAGACAGGAATCCAAAATTCACCCCTCCACTTT
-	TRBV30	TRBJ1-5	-	CAWSAPPGPQHF	TGTGCCTGGAGTGCCCCGCCCGGGCCCCAGCATTTT
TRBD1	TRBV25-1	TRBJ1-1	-	CASSEVGQGNTEAFF	TGTGCCAGCAGTGAAGTGGGACAGGGGAACACTGAAGCTTTCTTT
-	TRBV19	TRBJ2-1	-	CASSIYSGVEQFF	TGTGCCAGTAGTATATACTCCGGTGTTGAGCAGTTCTTC
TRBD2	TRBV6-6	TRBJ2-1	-	CASRTSGRAFDNEQFF	TGTGCCAGCAGAACTAGCGGGAGGGCCTTCGACAATGAGCAGTTCTTC
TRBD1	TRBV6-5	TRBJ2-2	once	CASSLGQPRTGELFF	TGTGCCAGCAGTTTGGGACAGCCGCGGACCGGGGAGCTGTTTTTT
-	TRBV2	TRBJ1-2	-	CASSEWGRDNYGYTF	TGTGCCAGCAGTGAATGGGGGAGGGATAACTATGGCTACACCTTC
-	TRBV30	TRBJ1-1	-	CAWSFGGSNTEAFF	TGTGCCTGGAGTTTCGGGGGATCGAACACTGAAGCTTTCTTT
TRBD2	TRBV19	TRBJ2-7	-	CASSIGAGAPYEQYF	TGTGCCAGTAGTATAGGAGCGGGAGCTCCCTACGAGCAGTACTTC
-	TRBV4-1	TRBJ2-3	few	CASSQGRSLIYTDTQYF	TGCGCCAGCAGCCAAGGGAGAAGTCTAATCTACACAGATACGCAGTATTTT
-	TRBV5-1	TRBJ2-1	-	CASSPGIPHEQFF	TGCGCCAGCAGCCCCGGGATTCCCCATGAGCAGTTCTTC
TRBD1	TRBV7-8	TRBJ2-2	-	CASSSRTGTNNPTGELFF	TGTGCCAGCAGCAGCCGGACAGGAACGAACAACCCTACCGGGGAGCTGTTTTTT